Listed below are T cell receptor beta chains from one sample, sequenced in a study of tumor and adjacent non-tumor tissue in lung cancer. TCRdb recomputed calls from the multiplex PCR reads with MiXCR, one row per CDR3 protein. The data show roughly 120,000 distinct CDR3 sequences, roughly two thirds seen once. Input material: distant non-tumor lung tissue. All receptors derive from a man in his sixties with non-small cell lung cancer. The CDR3 runs from the conserved cysteine through the conserved F or W. D genes are given only for firm matches. Clone size is given for some rows only: seen once, a few or many times, or a class if the clone is expanded.

-	TRBV4-1	TRBJ1-5	15	-	CASNQDMGSNEPQHF	TGCGCCAGCAACCAAGATATGGGGAGCAATGAGCCTCAGCATTTT
-	TRBV6-6	TRBJ1-1	14	-	CASNIRGEGTEAIF	TGTGCCAGCAACATCAGGGGCGAGGGCACTGAAGCTATCTTT
-	TRBV7-9	TRBJ2-3	16	TRBD2	CASSLGGGWGVDTQYF	TGTGCCAGCAGCTTAGGCGGGGGATGGGGCGTGGATACGCAGTATTTT
-	TRBV6-2/TRBV6-3	TRBJ1-2	11	-	CARSAGQGNTF	TGTGCCCGCAGTGCGGGCCAGGGTAACACCTTC
-	TRBV4-2	TRBJ1-4	16	TRBD1	CDSSSIARDSGEKLFF	TGTGACAGCAGCTCTATAGCGCGGGACAGCGGAGAAAAACTGTTTTTT
many	TRBV6-5	TRBJ2-1	17	-	CASSYSIGGLPYNEQFF	TGTGCCAGCAGTTACTCGATAGGGGGGTTACCCTACAATGAGCAGTTCTTC
-	TRBV15	TRBJ1-2	15	-	CATSRGLNTNYGYTF	TGTGCCACCAGCAGAGGTCTGAACACTAACTATGGCTACACCTTC
-	TRBV6-2/TRBV6-3	TRBJ1-2	16	-	CASSYSWQLADYGYTF	TGTGCCAGCAGTTACTCTTGGCAGCTCGCTGACTATGGCTACACCTTC
once	TRBV12-3/TRBV12-4	TRBJ1-5	14	-	CASSRGASRKPQHF	TGTGCCAGCAGCCGCGGGGCCTCCAGGAAGCCCCAGCATTTT
-	TRBV29-1	TRBJ2-2	14	TRBD2	CSVEGLADTGELFF	TGCAGCGTTGAAGGGCTAGCGGACACCGGGGAGCTGTTTTTT
many	TRBV6-2/TRBV6-3	TRBJ2-2	14	-	CASRTGTNTGELFF	TGTGCCAGCAGAACCGGGACGAACACCGGGGAGCTGTTTTTT
-	TRBV10-3	TRBJ1-2	13	TRBD1	CVISGTGGYGYTF	TGTGTCATCAGCGGGACAGGGGGATATGGCTACACCTTC
-	TRBV4-3	TRBJ2-7	15	-	CASGQSGPEFDEQYF	TGCGCCAGCGGCCAGTCCGGGCCGGAGTTCGACGAGCAGTACTTC
many	TRBV10-1	TRBJ1-4	12	-	CASSENNEKLFF	TGCGCCAGCAGTGAAAATAATGAAAAACTGTTTTTT
-	TRBV11-2	TRBJ2-3	14	-	CASSHRTSTATQCF	TGTGCCAGCAGCCACCGGACCTCTACGGCTACCCAATGTTTT
-	TRBV11-1	TRBJ1-1	14	-	CASSLSAGQIESFF	TGTGCCAGCAGCTTATCGGCGGGCCAGATTGAATCTTTCTTT
many	TRBV13	TRBJ2-1	16	TRBD2	CASSRSSGSSYNEQFF	TGTGCCAGCAGCCGTTCTAGCGGGAGCTCCTACAATGAGCAGTTCTTC
-	TRBV29-1	TRBJ2-7	12	-	CSVGEGPYKQYF	TGCAGCGTTGGGGAAGGGCCCTACAAGCAGTATTTC
-	TRBV5-6	TRBJ2-2	14	-	CVSSVGPSTRELFF	TGTGTCAGCAGCGTAGGACCAAGCACCCGGGAGCTGTTTTTT
-	TRBV5-4	TRBJ2-3	15	-	CASSLDDGNTDTQYF	TGTGCCAGCAGCTTGGATGACGGAAACACAGATACGCAATATTTC
medium-sized	TRBV4-3	TRBJ1-1	13	TRBD1	CASSRDRVGEAFF	TGCGCCAGCAGCCGAGACAGGGTGGGTGAAGCTTTCTTT
many	TRBV12-3/TRBV12-4	TRBJ2-1	14	-	CASKSPTDYNEQFF	TGTGCCAGCAAATCACCGACGGACTACAATGAGCAGTTCTTC
many	TRBV5-1	TRBJ2-5	13	TRBD2	CASSPAGGETQYF	TGCGCCAGCAGCCCCGCGGGGGGAGAGACCCAGTACTTC
-	TRBV6-5	TRBJ2-2	17	-	CASSYSYKGINTGELFF	TGTGCCAGCAGTTACTCGTATAAGGGGATCAATACCGGGGAGCTGTTTTTT
-	TRBV29-1	TRBJ2-1	15	-	CSVEGIHYYYNEQFF	TGCAGCGTTGAGGGTATTCACTACTACTACAATGAGCAGTTCTTC
-	TRBV5-1	TRBJ1-5	18	TRBD1	CTSSTGQAVRYSNQPQHF	TGCACCAGCAGCACTGGACAGGCAGTGCGATATAGCAATCAGCCCCAGCATTTT
-	TRBV12-3/TRBV12-4	TRBJ1-1	13	-	CVSSFGVNTEALF	TGTGTCAGCAGTTTCGGCGTGAACACTGAAGCTCTCTTT
many	TRBV30	TRBJ2-7	15	TRBD2	CAWSVLTSGSNEQYF	TGTGCCTGGAGTGTACTGACTAGCGGGAGCAACGAGCAGTACTTC
-	TRBV4-3	TRBJ1-1	16	-	CASSQSGSGLNTEAFF	TGCGCCAGCAGCCAATCCGGGTCTGGTTTGAACACTGAAGCTTTCTTT
-	TRBV6-5	TRBJ2-7	15	-	CASRTNMGSSYEQYF	TGTGCCAGCAGAACAAACATGGGAAGCTCCTACGAGCAATACTTC
-	TRBV10-2	TRBJ1-2	16	-	CASSDHRSGRTNGYTF	TGCGCCAGCAGTGACCACCGATCAGGCCGGACAAATGGCTACACCTTC
-	TRBV2	TRBJ2-3	19	TRBD2	CASSRSWRGESQTLDMQYF	TGTGCCAGCAGTCGATCTTGGCGGGGGGAATCTCAGACTCTAGATATGCAGTATTTT
-	TRBV5-1	TRBJ1-1	13	-	CASREWVNTEALF	TGCGCCAGCAGGGAATGGGTGAACACTGAAGCTCTCTTT
-	TRBV11-1	TRBJ1-1	16	-	CASSIQSGAMNTEAFF	TGTGCCAGCAGCATACAATCCGGGGCCATGAACACAGAGGCTTTCTTT
-	TRBV20-1	TRBJ2-3	17	TRBD2	CGAEGLAGGLGTDTQYF	TGCGGTGCTGAGGGACTGGCGGGGGGGCTCGGCACAGATACGCAGTATTTT
-	TRBV5-4	TRBJ1-1	14	-	CASSYNWGGAEAIF	TGTGCCAGCAGTTATAATTGGGGAGGGGCTGAAGCTATCTTT
-	TRBV11-1	TRBJ2-5	14	-	CTSSSDTYRETQYF	TGTACCAGCAGCTCTGACACGTACCGAGAGACCCAGTACTTC
many	TRBV5-5	TRBJ1-4	13	-	CASSLRGYEKLFF	TGTGCCAGCAGCCTACGAGGGTACGAAAAACTGTTTTTT
many	TRBV28	TRBJ2-2	16	TRBD1	CASRPPDRGQVGELFF	TGTGCCAGCAGACCTCCGGACAGGGGGCAAGTCGGGGAGCTGTTTTTT
many	TRBV4-2	TRBJ2-1	17	TRBD2	CASSRQTSGSSYNEQFF	TGTGCCAGCAGCCGACAGACTAGCGGGAGCTCCTACAATGAGCAGTTCTTC
-	TRBV6-2/TRBV6-3	TRBJ1-1	14	-	CVSSYSEANTEAFF	TGTGTCAGCAGTTACTCGGAGGCGAACACTGAAGCTTTCTTC